The entry below gives a single T cell receptor (beta chain) sequence along with its context. The data were obtained in a study of T cells expressing NK-cell markers. Study-wide context: Seven sequenced donors out of eight were HCMV-seropositive, one seronegative.

Following a re-call of the 5' RACE reads, TCRdb has one entry per CDR3 protein and lacks DNA. The repertoire shows 350,000 to 400,000 distinct CDR3 sequences; the top ten hold about 10%. This clonotype was sampled from a woman in her 50s in good health. The sequenced material came from blood T cells: a sorted CD56 or NKG2C T cell subset, CD4+ or CD8+ T cells, or bulk PBMC T cells (not recorded which).

The CDR3 region is CSARDGHSVGEKLFF. The gene calls are TRBV20-1 and TRBJ1-4. The CDR3 is made up of 15 amino acids. Germline lookup yields CDR1 DFQATT and CDR2 SNEGSKA (reference sequence).